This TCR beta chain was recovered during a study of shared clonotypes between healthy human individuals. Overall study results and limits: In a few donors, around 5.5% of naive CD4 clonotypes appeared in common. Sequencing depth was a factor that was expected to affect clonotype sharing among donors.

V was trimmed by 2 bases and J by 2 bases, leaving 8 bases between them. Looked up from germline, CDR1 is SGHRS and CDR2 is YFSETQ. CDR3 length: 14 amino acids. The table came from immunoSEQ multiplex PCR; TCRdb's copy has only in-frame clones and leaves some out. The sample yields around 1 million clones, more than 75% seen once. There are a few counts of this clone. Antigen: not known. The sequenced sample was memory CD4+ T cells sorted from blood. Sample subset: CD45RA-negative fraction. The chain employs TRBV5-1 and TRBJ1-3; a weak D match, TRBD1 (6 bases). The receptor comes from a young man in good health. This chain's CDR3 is CASSFGQTGNTIYF. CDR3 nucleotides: TGCGCCAGCAGCTTCGGACAGACTGGAAACACCATATATTTT.